The entry that follows covers one T cell receptor (beta chain) sequence. Its antigen is as yet unknown. V was cut by 3 bases and J by 2 bases, with 16 bases left in between. The CDR3 length is 16 residues. From germline, CDR1 is SGHDN and CDR2 FVKESK. The data originate from a study of post-analysis software for immune sequencing data. Findings and caveats of the study: TRBV5-6, TRBV5-1 and TRBV20-1 belonged to a set of a handful of TRBV segments that were more frequent in patients than controls. Relative to controls, patients with multiple sclerosis showed significantly lower normalized Chao1 diversity.

Presence of unique molecular identifiers characterized the TCR beta cDNA libraries. Using its own MiXCR run on the PCR reads, TCRdb lists one record per CDR3 protein. The sample holds hundreds of thousands of distinct CDR3 sequences, 53% seen once. Source material: blood. The genes are TRBV14 and TRBJ1-2, with TRBD1 as a possible D gene (6 bases). The sequence was collected from a girl aged 10-17 years with multiple sclerosis. CDR3 coding DNA: TGTGCCAGCAGCCACGAGACAGGCGGGGGGAACTATGGCTACACCTTC. This gives the protein CASSHETGGGNYGYTF.